The T cell receptor beta chain under discussion was sequenced for a study of early T cells in non-severe SARS-CoV-2 infection. Background on the study: Chains from this unsorted whole-blood bulk RNA could not be paired. Study observations and caveats: VDJdb matching skewed toward anti-spike CD8 responses, missing private and CD4 specificities.

The protocol attached unique molecular identifiers to individual cDNA molecules. MiXCR was run by TCRdb on the 5' RACE reads, yielding one entry per CDR3 protein. The sample contains around 110,000 distinct CDR3 sequences, roughly 10% of which appear only once. With regard to this clonotype: Its antigen remains unknown.

The CDR3 has 14 amino acids. Trimming cost V 0 bases and J 1 base, with 6 bases left between them. Germline V lookup: CDR1 LGHNA, CDR2 YSLEER. Sequenced input: whole blood. The origin of this receptor is an adult who was a healthcare worker with PCR-confirmed SARS-CoV-2 infection or an uninfected control (not recorded which). The genes are TRBV4-3 and TRBJ2-5, with D uncertain. Here the CDR3 reads CASSQERIQETQYF. In nucleotides, the CDR3 is TGCGCCAGCAGCCAAGAAAGAATCCAAGAGACCCAGTACTTC.